Listed here are 29 T cell receptor beta chains from one sample, sequenced in a study of type 1 and type 2 diabetes patients (dated by TCRdb to about 2016). Data came from an Illumina MiSeq. TCRbeta CDR3 amplification used genomic DNA from the sorted T cell subsets as template. The TCRbeta CDR3 region was amplified by multiplex PCR with 30 forward and 13 reverse primers. TCRdb itself trimmed the public reads at Q25 with fastp, ran MiXCR and retained productive beta chains. Rows are unified per CDR3 protein, each entry keeping the most common DNA and genes. Recorded for this sample are about 270,000 distinct CDR3 sequences; more than 45% of them occurred a single time. The ten largest clones represent roughly an eighth of the sample. Source material: peripheral blood mononuclear cells (PBMCs). These receptors all stem from a man younger than 35 with type 2 diabetes.

Details on this clonotype: This may be a read error: a much more frequent sequence differs by one nucleotide. The chain is built from TRBV10-2 and TRBJ2-5; the D call may be TRBD1 or TRBD2 (6 bases each). Germline CDR1 is WSHSY and CDR2 is SAAADI. The CDR3 covers 12 residues. Trimming removed 4 bases from V and 7 bases from J, with 10 bases in between. The CDR3: CASSGQEGTQYF. CDR3 sequence (DNA): TGCGCCAGCAGTGGACAGGAGGGGACCCAGTACTTC.

This clonotype came up a few times. The chain employs TRBV27 and TRBJ2-7, with no clear D. Germline CDR1 MNHEY, CDR2 SMNVEV (reference sequence). The ends were cut back, 2 bases at V and 6 bases at J, with 11 bases in the middle. This CDR3 is 13 amino acids long. The CDR3 coding sequence is TGTGCCAGCAGTTTAAACCTGGGATTCGAGCAGTACTTC. It yields the protein CASSLNLGFEQYF.

The V and J genes are TRBV25-1 and TRBJ2-5, with D tentatively TRBD2 (6 bases). Trimming stripped 6 bases from V and 6 bases from J, with 20 bases between. There are 15 residues in the CDR3. Per germline, CDR1 MGHDK and CDR2 SYGVNS. Written as DNA, the CDR3 is TGTGCCAGCAGGGATGGAGGAGGAGGGCTGAAGACCCAGTACTTC. This sequence encodes CASRDGGGGLKTQYF.

This clonotype has just a few counts. The chain couples TRBV6-5 to TRBJ1-1; D is undetermined. The germline V and J ends were trimmed by 2 bases and 1 base, with 8 bases remaining between them. The germline CDR1 and CDR2 sequences are MNHEY and SVGAGI. The CDR3 is 14 amino acids. The CDR3 region is CASSYRQSNTEAFF. The CDR3 bases are TGTGCCAGCAGTTACCGGCAGTCGAACACTGAAGCTTTCTTT.

V usage is TRBV20-1 and J usage is TRBJ2-1; 10 bases map to TRBD2. Germline loops: CDR1 DFQATT, CDR2 SNEGSKA (reference sequence). The CDR3 length is 11 residues. This CDR3 reads CGLAAYNEQFF. The DNA of the CDR3 is TGCGGACTAGCGGCCTACAATGAGCAGTTCTTC.

This chain uses TRBV27 with TRBJ1-2, with a tentative D call TRBD1 (5 bases). Germline CDR1 MNHEY, CDR2 SMNVEV (reference sequence). Trimming removed 5 bases at V and 4 bases at J, with 26 bases between. This CDR3 region has 18 residues. CDR3 sequence (DNA): TGTGCCAGCAGTGAAACGATAGGGGACCCAGGGACTGCCTATGGCTACACCTTC. Translated: CASSETIGDPGTAYGYTF.

The chain has TRBV4-3 and TRBJ1-1; D unclear. Germline V gives CDR1 LGHNA, CDR2 YSLEER. The CDR3 contains 13 residues. The V gene lost 1 base and the J gene lost 3 bases, with 6 bases spanning the gap. The CDR3 loop is CASSQVGDTEAFF. CDR3 DNA sequence: TGCGCCAGCAGCCAAGTGGGAGACACTGAAGCTTTCTTT.

The rearrangement uses TRBV12-3 or TRBV12-4 and TRBJ2-2, with TRBD2 identical over 11 bases. V shed 5 bases and J 5 bases; nucleotides not matched to a gene: 10. The CDR3 contains 17 residues. The CDR3 bases are TGTGCCAGCAGTGGGGGTAGCGGGAGGGCCAAAACCGGGGAGCTGTTTTTT. It encodes CASSGGSGRAKTGELFF.

This chain joins TRBV6-5 and TRBJ2-7; 13 nucleotides align to TRBD2. The CDR3 runs to 13 residues. V shed 8 bases, J shed 5 bases, and the junction held 3 bases outside the gene matches. Germline assignment: CDR1 MNHEY and CDR2 SVGAGI. Here the CDR3 DNA reads TGTGCCAGCCGGACTAGCGGGAGTCACGAGCAGTACTTC. Its protein product is CASRTSGSHEQYF.

J is TRBJ2-3 and V is TRBV6-5; 7 nucleotides align to TRBD1. The CDR3 totals 14 residues. Germline-derived CDR1 and CDR2 are MNHEY and SVGAGI. J was trimmed by 4 bases and V by 2 bases; bases with no gene match: 3. DNA of the CDR3: TGTGCCAGCAGTTACAAGGGGGCTCCAGATACGCAGTATTTT. Protein product: CASSYKGAPDTQYF.

The rearrangement uses TRBV10-3 and TRBJ2-7, with D tentatively TRBD1 or TRBD2 (6 bases each). The germline CDR1 and CDR2 sequences are ENHRY and SYGVKD. Trimming took 2 bases from V and 4 from J, leaving 18 bases between them. The CDR3 runs to 16 residues. This CDR3 is CAISEGVAGGGYEQYF. Written as DNA, the CDR3 is TGTGCCATCAGTGAGGGGGTAGCTGGAGGGGGTTACGAGCAGTACTTC.

With regard to this clonotype: Likely a read error: the CDR3 ends without its conserved phenylalanine or tryptophan. The chain carries TRBV19 and TRBJ1-2, with a possible D match to TRBD1 (5 bases). Germline CDR1 LNHDA, CDR2 SQIVND (reference sequence). V was shortened by 6 bases and J by 8 bases, with 19 bases between the two germline ends. The CDR3 sequence is 14 residues long. The CDR3 reads CASSNSFSGSGYTL. As DNA, the CDR3 is TGTGCCAGTAGCAACAGCTTTTCAGGGTCCGGCTACACCCTC.

This chain connects TRBV28 to TRBJ2-3, with D perhaps being TRBD1 or TRBD2 (6 bases each). The germline V gene has CDR1 MDHEN and CDR2 SYDVKM. The CDR3 is made up of 15 amino acids. V lost 3 bases and J lost 2, with 12 bases in between. CDR3 sequence: CASSFGGRTTDTQYF. As DNA, the CDR3 is TGTGCCAGCAGTTTCGGGGGCCGTACCACAGATACGCAGTATTTT.

V and J are TRBV28 and TRBJ2-7; no clear D. Germline loops: CDR1 MDHEN, CDR2 SYDVKM. The CDR3 covers 12 residues. The ends were cut back, 6 bases at V and 3 bases at J, with 9 bases in the middle. CDR3 in DNA: TGTGCCAGCAGAGACCCTAGCTACGAGCAGTACTTC. It codes for CASRDPSYEQYF.

This clonotype has at least ten counts. This rearrangement joins TRBV15 to TRBJ1-4; D ambiguous. Trimming pared 8 bases from V and 8 bases from J, leaving 9 bases between. Germline CDR1 reads LNHNV; CDR2 reads YYDKDF (reference sequence). The CDR3 covers 11 residues. CDR3 nucleotide sequence: TGTGCCACCCGTGAAAAGGAAAAACTGTTTTTT. Amino acid sequence: CATREKEKLFF.

There are many counts of this clonotype. The rearrangement uses TRBV10-1 and TRBJ2-2; 7 nucleotides align to TRBD1. This CDR3 contains 14 residues. The V and J ends lost 0 bases and 6 bases, in that order; junction bases with no gene match: 1. Germline V gene sequence: CDR1 WNHNN, CDR2 SYGVQD (reference sequence). Written as DNA, the CDR3 is TGCGCCAGCAGTGAGTCGACAGGGTCCGGGGAGCTGTTTTTT. It codes for CASSESTGSGELFF.

V and J are TRBV5-8 and TRBJ1-5; TRBD1 might be the D (5 bases). The V gene's germline CDR1 is SGHTS and CDR2 YDEGEE. The CDR3 has 17 amino acids. Trimming took 6 bases from V and 2 from J, leaving 21 bases between them. The CDR3 sequence: CASIWAGSRMGNQPQHF. CDR3 in DNA: TGTGCCAGCATCTGGGCAGGGTCCCGAATGGGCAATCAGCCCCAGCATTTT. The variable domain in full, completed from reference TRBV5-8 and TRBJ1-5, reads EAGVTQSPTHLIKTRGQQATLRCSPISGHTSVYWYQQALGLGLQFLLWYDEGEERNRGNFPPRFSGRQFPNYSSELNVNALELEDSALYLCASIWAGSRMGNQPQHFGDGTRLSIL.

This clonotype was picked up a small number of times. J is TRBJ1-1 and V is TRBV20-1; D uncertain. Trimming shortened V by 2 bases and J by 1 base, and 5 bases separated the two germline ends. Germline V CDR1 and CDR2: DFQATT, SNEGSKA (reference sequence). The CDR3 has 12 amino acids. CDR3 in amino acids: CSARNGNTEAFF. In DNA form, the CDR3 reads TGCAGTGCTAGAAACGGGAACACTGAAGCTTTCTTT.

This clonotype has only a few counts. The DNA for the CDR3 is TGTGCCAGCAGTTTATGGGGCAGTTCCTACGAGCAGTACTTC. The encoded protein is CASSLWGSSYEQYF. V is TRBV7-8 and J is TRBJ2-7, with D perhaps TRBD1 (5 bases). Between the trimmed V and J ends, which lost 6 bases and 1 base, there was a span of 13 bases. The CDR3 consists of 14 residues. Germline loops: CDR1 SGHVS, CDR2 FQNEAQ.

This clonotype was counted once. The rearrangement uses TRBV6-5 and TRBJ2-7; D is possibly TRBD1 or TRBD2 (8 bases each). CDR1 and CDR2 from the germline V gene are MNHEY and SVGAGI. V lost 2 bases and J 6 bases, leaving 20 bases between the germline ends. The CDR3 loop spans 16 amino acids. The CDR3 nucleotides read TGTGCCAGCAGTTACATTAGCGGGACAGGAGTATCCGAGCAGTACTTC. It specifies CASSYISGTGVSEQYF.

This clonotype came up a few times. The chain couples TRBV7-8 to TRBJ2-5, with D tentatively TRBD1 (6 bases). Looked up from germline, CDR1 is SGHVS and CDR2 is FQNEAQ. CDR3 length: 14 amino acids. V was pared by 6 bases and J by 4 bases, with 15 bases between. The CDR3 sequence: CASSFLTGSETQYF. CDR3 DNA sequence: TGTGCCAGCAGTTTCCTCACAGGGTCAGAGACCCAGTACTTC.

This clonotype came up a few times. The chain combines TRBV6-5 with TRBJ1-1, with D uncertain. Germline V gene lookup returns CDR1 MNHEY and CDR2 SVGAGI. This CDR3 spans 11 amino acids. V gave up 4 bases and J gave up 4 bases, with 4 bases separating them. CDR3 coding DNA: TGTGCCAGCAGTTTAATCACTGAAGCTTTCTTT. This translates into CASSLITEAFF.

The V gene is TRBV19, the J gene TRBJ2-5; D is possibly TRBD2 (6 bases). Germline CDR1 and CDR2: LNHDA and SQIVND (reference sequence). V was cut by 7 bases and J by 5 bases, with 14 bases left in between. The CDR3 consists of 13 residues. The CDR3 nucleotides read TGTGCCAGTAAGGAGGGCCGGAGGGAGACCCAGTACTTC. This translates into CASKEGRRETQYF. Variable domain in full (rest from reference TRBV19 and TRBJ2-5): DGGITQSPKYLFRKEGQNVTLSCEQNLNHDAMYWYRQDPGQGLRLIYYSQIVNDFQKGDIAEGYSVSREKKESFPLTVTSAQKNPTAFYLCASKEGRRETQYFGPGTRLLVL.

The J gene is TRBJ2-6, the V gene TRBV11-2, with 7 bases aligning to TRBD2. V lost 3 bases to trimming and J lost 2 bases; unmatched junction nucleotides: 7. The CDR3 is 17 amino acids. The germline V gene has CDR1 SGHAT and CDR2 FQNNGV. The CDR3 DNA follows: TGTGCCAGCAGCTTGGGGGGGGAAAGGGCTGGGGCCAACGTCCTGACTTTC. Protein: CASSLGGERAGANVLTF.

This sequence joins TRBV7-3 and TRBJ1-1; 7 positions match TRBD1. The V gene end was trimmed by 4 bases and the J gene end by 4 bases; junction bases not matched to a gene: 6. The CDR3 consists of 14 residues. Germline CDR1 SGHTA, CDR2 FQGTGA. The CDR3 nucleotides read TGTGCCAGCAGCTATGAGACAGGGTCCACTGAAGCTTTCTTT. Translation gives CASSYETGSTEAFF.

Of note for this clonotype: Mismatch with germline at one junction end may stem from a read error. This chain connects TRBV29-1 to TRBJ2-5, with D tentatively TRBD2 (7 bases). CDR1 and CDR2 from the germline V gene are SQVTM and ANQGSEA. The CDR3 covers 12 residues. CDR3 coding DNA: TGCAGCGTTGAAGGGGGGCGGGAGACCCGGTACTTC. Residues: CSVEGGRETRYF.

This clonotype has only a few counts. The genes are TRBV6-1 and TRBJ1-6, with D maybe TRBD1 (5 bases). CDR1 and CDR2 (germline): MNHNS, SASEGT. The CDR3 length is 13 residues. V lost 5 bases, J lost 10 bases, and 12 bases lay in between. DNA of the CDR3: TGTGCCAGCAGTCACGGACACGAATCACCCCTCCACTTT. Translated: CASSHGHESPLHF.

CDR3 region: CASSERVSGNTIYF. As DNA, the CDR3 is TGTGCCAGCAGTGAAAGAGTCTCTGGAAACACCATATATTTT. The chain carries TRBV6-5 and TRBJ1-3, with D uncertain. The germline gives CDR1 MNHEY, CDR2 SVGAGI. V lost 5 bases to trimming and J lost 0 bases, with 8 bases between them. The CDR3 loop spans 14 amino acids.

This sequence joins TRBV12-3 or TRBV12-4 and TRBJ2-7, with no clear D. The length of the CDR3 is 14 residues. The V and J ends lost 5 bases and 6 bases respectively, with 17 bases between them. The CDR3 is CASSVESYSVEQYF. In nucleotides, the CDR3 is TGTGCCAGCAGTGTTGAGTCCTACAGCGTCGAGCAGTACTTC.